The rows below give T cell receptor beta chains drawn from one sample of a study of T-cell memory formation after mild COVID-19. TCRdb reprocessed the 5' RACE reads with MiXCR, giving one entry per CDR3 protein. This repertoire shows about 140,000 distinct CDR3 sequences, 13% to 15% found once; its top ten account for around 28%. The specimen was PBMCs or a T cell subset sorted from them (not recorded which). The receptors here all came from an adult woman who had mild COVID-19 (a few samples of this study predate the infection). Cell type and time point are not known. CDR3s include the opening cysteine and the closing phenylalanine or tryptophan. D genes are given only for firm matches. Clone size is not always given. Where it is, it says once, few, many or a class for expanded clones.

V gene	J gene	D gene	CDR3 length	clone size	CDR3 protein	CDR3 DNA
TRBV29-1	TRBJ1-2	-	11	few	CSVVTSGGYTF	TGCAGCGTAGTCACTTCGGGTGGCTACACCTTC
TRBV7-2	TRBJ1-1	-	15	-	CASSLFGVGDTEAFF	TGTGCCAGCAGCTTATTCGGGGTTGGGGACACTGAAGCTTTCTTT
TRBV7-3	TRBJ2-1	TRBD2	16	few	CASSPSVAGGNNEQFF	TGTGCCAGCAGCCCGTCCGTAGCGGGAGGTAACAATGAGCAGTTCTTC
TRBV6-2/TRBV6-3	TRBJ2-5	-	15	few	CASSYSKRVGETQYF	TGTGCCAGCAGTTACTCGAAGAGGGTAGGAGAGACCCAGTACTTC
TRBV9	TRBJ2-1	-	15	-	CASSVTPGQINEQFF	TGTGCCAGCAGCGTAACTCCCGGACAGATCAATGAGCAGTTCTTC
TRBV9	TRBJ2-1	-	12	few	CASSGLANEQFF	TGTGCCAGCAGCGGACTCGCTAATGAGCAGTTCTTC
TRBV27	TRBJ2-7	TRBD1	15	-	CASSPTGEGFYEQYF	TGTGCCAGCAGTCCGACAGGGGAAGGGTTCTACGAGCAGTACTTC
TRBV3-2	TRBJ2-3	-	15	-	CASSLPGLAIDTQYF	TGTGCCAGCAGTCTTCCGGGACTAGCGATAGATACGCAGTATTTT
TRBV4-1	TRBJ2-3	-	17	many	CASSQQPGSGGTDTQYF	TGCGCCAGCAGCCAGCAGCCAGGGTCTGGAGGCACAGATACGCAGTATTTT
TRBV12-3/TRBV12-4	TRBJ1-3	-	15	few	CASIPWESSGNTIYF	TGTGCCAGCATTCCCTGGGAGAGCTCTGGAAACACCATATATTTT
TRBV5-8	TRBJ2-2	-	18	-	CASSLEGSNLINTGELFF	TGTGCCAGCAGCTTGGAAGGGTCCAACCTTATAAACACCGGGGAGCTGTTTTTT